The 7 T cell receptor beta chains below all came from one sample that was sequenced in a study of response to subunit inactivated influenza vaccine. TCRdb passed the RT-PCR reads through MiXCR, listing each CDR3 protein once. The sample has about 610,000 distinct CDR3 sequences; 11% to 15% are singletons. The starting material was PBMCs from blood, obtained roughly 12 days after vaccination. The receptors come from a man aged 50-60 years who received an inactivated influenza vaccine.

The chain uses TRBV11-2 and TRBJ2-3; 14 bases fit TRBD2. The CDR3 has 16 residues. CDR1 and CDR2 (germline): SGHAT, FQNNGV. After removal of 6 bases from V and 7 bases from J, the junction contained 9 bases not matched to a gene. The CDR3 region has the DNA TGTGCCAGCAGGCCTCCGGGACTAGCGGGAGTAAATACGCAGTATTTT. This translates into CASRPPGLAGVNTQYF.

The V call is TRBV27, the J call TRBJ2-6; TRBD2 matches at 10 bases. V dropped 2 bases and J dropped 2; count of bases not matched to a gene: 3. Germline V CDR1 and CDR2: MNHEY, SMNVEV (reference sequence). The CDR3 is 17 residues long. CDR3 DNA sequence: TGTGCCAGCAGTTTACGGCTAGCGGGAGCTGGGGCCAACGTCCTGACTTTC. Protein product: CASSLRLAGAGANVLTF. Full variable domain (missing parts from reference TRBV27 and TRBJ2-6): EAQVTQNPRYLITVTGKKLTVTCSQNMNHEYMSWYRQDPGLGLRQIYYSMNVEVTDKGDVPEGYKVSRKEKRNFPLILESPSPNQTSLYFCASSLRLAGAGANVLTFGAGSRLTVL.

The V gene is TRBV20-1, the J gene TRBJ2-3, with 11 bases identical to TRBD2. The CDR3 has 15 residues. V shed 6 bases, J shed 7 bases, and the junction held 12 bases outside the gene matches. The germline V gene encodes CDR1 DFQATT and CDR2 SNEGSKA (reference sequence). CDR3 sequence reads: CSARGSGRAANTQYF. The CDR3 nucleotides are TGCAGTGCCCGCGGTAGCGGGAGGGCCGCAAATACGCAGTATTTT.

The V gene is TRBV7-6, the J gene TRBJ2-3; possibly TRBD1 for D (5 bases). The CDR3 consists of 15 residues. Germline assignment: CDR1 SGHVS and CDR2 FNYEAQ. The V and J ends lost 1 base and 2 bases respectively, with 10 bases between them. The CDR3 DNA follows: TGTGCCAGCAGCTTAGAGGCAGGGCCCACAGATACGCAGTATTTT. It codes for CASSLEAGPTDTQYF.

This clonotype was recorded once. The rearrangement joins TRBV20-1 to TRBJ2-3, with D possibly matching TRBD1 (6 bases). The CDR3 loop spans 15 amino acids. Looked up from germline, CDR1 is DFQATT and CDR2 is SNEGSKA (reference sequence). The V end lost 5 bases, the J end lost 1 base, and 16 bases lay between the germline ends. CDR3 sequence: CSASGHYLRTDTQYF. CDR3 DNA sequence: TGCAGTGCTTCGGGACACTACCTTCGCACAGATACGCAGTATTTT.

The V call is TRBV10-3, the J call TRBJ2-7; 11 bases align to TRBD1. This CDR3 contains 14 residues. The junction had 7 bases not matched to a gene; V was cut back by 8 bases and J by 4 bases. Germline V gene lookup returns CDR1 ENHRY and CDR2 SYGVKD. CDR3 sequence (DNA): TGTGCCATCCGAGTCCGGGACAGGGGGTACGAGCAGTACTTC. Its translation: CAIRVRDRGYEQYF.

This clonotype was seen only a few times. The V and J genes are TRBV18 and TRBJ2-5; no reliable D call. The CDR3 runs to 12 residues. Trimming stripped 2 bases from V and 5 bases from J, with 6 bases between. Germline loops: CDR1 KGHSH, CDR2 LQKENI. The CDR3 reads CASSPNLETQYF. CDR3 in DNA: TGTGCCAGCTCACCAAATCTTGAGACCCAGTACTTC.